These T cell receptor beta chains were read from a single sample in a study. TCRdb called the RT-PCR reads again in MiXCR, with one record for every CDR3 protein. Of almost 700,000 distinct CDR3 sequences in the sample, 13% to 15% were seen once. The sequenced sample consisted of memory CD4+ T cells from blood. The receptor set was obtained from a female donor in good health, serving as a healthy control. Both conserved end residues are part of each CDR3. The order of the fields is D gene, clone size, V gene, J gene, CDR3 protein, CDR3 DNA. A D gene is named only where the DNA matches it firmly. Expanded clones get a size class; other rows say once, few or many, or leave the size out.

NA	NA	TRBV24-1	TRBJ2-1	CATSDYHRDYNEQFF	TGTGCCACCAGTGATTATCACCGGGACTACAATGAGCAGTTCTTC
NA	few	TRBV12-3/TRBV12-4	TRBJ2-7	CASSTENHSYEQYF	TGTGCCAGCAGTACAGAGAACCACTCCTACGAGCAGTACTTC
TRBD1	few	TRBV7-3	TRBJ1-1	CASSLRGQGAVKTEAFF	TGTGCCAGCAGCTTAAGGGGGCAGGGGGCTGTAAAAACTGAAGCTTTCTTT
TRBD1	few	TRBV18	TRBJ1-1	CASPPRTGINTEAFF	TGTGCCAGCCCTCCTCGGACAGGGATCAACACTGAAGCTTTCTTT
NA	few	TRBV11-2	TRBJ1-5	CASSRGASSNQPQHF	TGTGCCAGCAGCAGGGGCGCGAGTAGCAATCAGCCCCAGCATTTT
TRBD1	many	TRBV20-1	TRBJ1-2	CSAPAQWTGGGYGYTF	TGCAGTGCGCCTGCCCAATGGACAGGGGGGGGCTATGGCTACACCTTC
NA	few	TRBV6-2/TRBV6-3	TRBJ2-1	CASSWKQGVGEQFF	TGTGCCAGCAGTTGGAAACAGGGAGTCGGTGAGCAGTTCTTC
TRBD1	many	TRBV7-2	TRBJ2-3	CASSLGGRGRTDTQYF	TGTGCCAGCAGCTTAGGTGGCAGGGGGCGCACAGATACGCAGTATTTT
TRBD1	once	TRBV20-1	TRBJ1-1	CSAPAGQTSVGTEAFF	TGCAGTGCTCCGGCGGGACAGACAAGTGTCGGCACTGAAGCTTTCTTT
NA	many	TRBV15	TRBJ1-2	CATSDLGEDGYTF	TGTGCCACCAGCGACTTAGGAGAGGATGGCTACACCTTC
NA	NA	TRBV27	TRBJ2-7	CASSPPGYFYEQYF	TGTGCCAGCAGTCCCCCGGGGTATTTCTACGAGCAGTACTTC
TRBD1	NA	TRBV6-5	TRBJ2-7	CASTRTGGNYEQYF	TGTGCCAGCACCAGGACAGGGGGAAATTACGAGCAGTACTTC
NA	NA	TRBV6-5	TRBJ1-2	CASTLTSGSGYGYTF	TGTGCCAGCACCCTAACTTCGGGGTCGGGCTATGGCTACACCTTC
NA	NA	TRBV4-2	TRBJ2-7	CASSQDVGFSYEQYF	TGTGCCAGCAGCCAAGATGTAGGATTTTCCTACGAGCAGTACTTC
TRBD1	few	TRBV5-6	TRBJ2-1	CASSSDRGRNEQFF	TGTGCCAGCAGTTCTGACAGGGGGCGGAATGAGCAGTTCTTC
TRBD2	NA	TRBV6-2/TRBV6-3	TRBJ2-1	CASSYSRADGLAGIMGAEQFF	TGTGCCAGCAGTTACTCGAGGGCTGATGGACTAGCGGGAATCATGGGGGCTGAGCAGTTCTTC
NA	many	TRBV12-3/TRBV12-4	TRBJ1-2	CASSRTDFGYTF	TGTGCCAGCAGTCGGACAGATTTTGGCTACACCTTC
NA	many	TRBV12-3/TRBV12-4	TRBJ1-1	CASNKQVQTEAFF	TGTGCCAGCAACAAACAGGTTCAGACTGAAGCTTTCTTT
NA	NA	TRBV28	TRBJ2-3	CASSLNPSYADTQYF	TGTGCCAGCAGTTTAAATCCTAGTTACGCAGATACGCAGTATTTT
NA	NA	TRBV30	TRBJ1-1	CAWRDRQALTEAFF	TGTGCCTGGAGAGACCGACAGGCGCTCACTGAAGCTTTCTTT
NA	many	TRBV4-3	TRBJ2-7	CASSQDKAALYEQYF	TGCGCCAGCAGCCAAGATAAAGCAGCCCTCTACGAGCAGTACTTC
TRBD2	few	TRBV6-1	TRBJ2-3	CASSGTSPTDTQYF	TGTGCCAGCAGTGGGACTAGTCCCACAGATACGCAGTATTTT
NA	NA	TRBV20-1	TRBJ1-1	CSAYYSAEAFF	TGCAGTGCCTACTATAGCGCTGAAGCTTTCTTT
NA	many	TRBV28	TRBJ2-2	CASMGGETGELFF	TGTGCCAGCATGGGGGGTGAGACCGGGGAGCTGTTTTTT
NA	NA	TRBV18	TRBJ2-5	CASSRGYRQETQYF	TGTGCCAGCTCACGGGGGTATCGACAAGAGACCCAGTACTTC
TRBD1	NA	TRBV5-1	TRBJ1-1	CASSLEDRANTEAFF	TGCGCCAGCAGCTTGGAGGACAGGGCGAACACTGAAGCTTTCTTT
TRBD2	few	TRBV18	TRBJ2-7	CASSPRGLASEQYF	TGTGCCAGCTCACCCCGGGGACTAGCGAGCGAGCAGTACTTC
TRBD1	NA	TRBV28	TRBJ2-7	CASSFSGQGGYEQYF	TGTGCCAGCAGTTTCAGCGGACAGGGCGGCTACGAGCAGTACTTC
NA	few	TRBV6-6	TRBJ2-1	CASSYGERNEQFF	TGTGCCAGCAGTTATGGGGAGAGGAATGAGCAGTTCTTC
NA	few	TRBV7-9	TRBJ2-1	CASSLSGSRNEQFF	TGTGCCAGCAGCTTAAGCGGTTCTAGAAATGAGCAGTTCTTC
NA	NA	TRBV4-2	TRBJ1-4	CASSLQGYNEKLFF	TGTGCCAGCAGCCTACAGGGCTATAATGAAAAACTGTTTTTT
TRBD1	few	TRBV3-1	TRBJ2-5	CASSSTGGTETQYF	TGTGCCAGCAGCTCCACAGGGGGCACGGAGACCCAGTACTTC
NA	NA	TRBV7-2	TRBJ1-3	CASSLGGSWGNTIYF	TGTGCCAGCAGCTTAGGTGGCAGTTGGGGAAACACCATATATTTT
NA	few	TRBV18	TRBJ1-2	CASSPLIESYGYTF	TGTGCCAGCTCACCATTGATAGAGAGCTATGGCTACACCTTC
NA	few	TRBV20-1	TRBJ1-1	CSGSGGDPTEAFF	TGCAGTGGTAGTGGAGGAGATCCCACTGAAGCTTTCTTT
TRBD1	many	TRBV15	TRBJ2-3	CATSRGGTGALDTQYF	TGTGCCACCAGCCGAGGGGGGACAGGGGCGTTAGATACGCAGTATTTT
TRBD1	few	TRBV7-2	TRBJ1-3	CASSPLDRGPSGNTIYF	TGTGCCAGCAGCCCCCTCGACAGGGGCCCCTCTGGAAACACCATATATTTT
NA	NA	TRBV7-9	TRBJ2-1	CASSYKQDWVLGEQFF	TGTGCCAGCAGTTATAAACAGGACTGGGTTTTAGGTGAGCAGTTCTTC
NA	few	TRBV10-3	TRBJ2-3	CAIGDSGTDTQYF	TGTGCCATCGGAGATAGCGGCACAGATACGCAGTATTTT
TRBD1	many	TRBV5-4	TRBJ2-3	CASSSTGGAFTDTQYF	TGTGCCAGCAGCTCGACAGGGGGCGCTTTCACAGATACGCAGTATTTT
TRBD2	NA	TRBV11-1	TRBJ2-1	CASSSSLSGSEQFF	TGTGCCAGCAGCTCATCATTGAGCGGGAGTGAGCAGTTCTTC
NA	few	TRBV7-9	TRBJ1-1	CASSLYWDTEAFF	TGTGCCAGCAGCTTATATTGGGACACTGAAGCTTTCTTT
TRBD1	few	TRBV5-1	TRBJ1-4	CASSLRTGGSEKLFF	TGCGCCAGCAGCCTTCGGACAGGGGGCAGTGAAAAACTGTTTTTT
NA	NA	TRBV5-6	TRBJ1-5	CASSLQQYSNQPQHF	TGTGCCAGCAGCTTGCAACAGTATAGCAATCAGCCCCAGCATTTT
NA	NA	TRBV28	TRBJ1-5	CASSVINQPQHF	TGTGCCAGCAGTGTAATCAATCAGCCCCAGCATTTT
NA	NA	TRBV20-1	TRBJ2-3	CSANPVSSTDTQYF	TGCAGTGCTAATCCGGTCAGCAGCACAGATACGCAGTATTTT
NA	NA	TRBV20-1	TRBJ2-3	CSASPLSDTQYF	TGCAGTGCTAGCCCATTGAGCGATACGCAGTATTTT
TRBD1	many	TRBV7-2	TRBJ1-2	CASSRTGGDNYGYTF	TGTGCCAGCAGCCGGACAGGCGGAGATAACTATGGCTACACCTTC
NA	few	TRBV7-9	TRBJ2-7	CASSRSGGPSGEQYF	TGTGCCAGCAGCCGCTCCGGGGGTCCCTCGGGCGAGCAGTACTTC
TRBD1	NA	TRBV27	TRBJ1-2	CASRDHKPTGDGYTF	TGTGCCAGCAGAGATCATAAGCCGACAGGGGATGGCTACACCTTC
NA	few	TRBV28	TRBJ2-1	CASSFGGTGVDEQFF	TGTGCCAGCAGTTTTGGGGGGACGGGGGTCGATGAGCAGTTCTTC
NA	many	TRBV24-1	TRBJ2-3	CATSEPTGRDTQYF	TGTGCCACCAGTGAACCGACAGGACGAGATACGCAGTATTTT
NA	few	TRBV3-1	TRBJ1-2	CASSPGGAAGYGYTF	TGTGCCAGCAGCCCGGGGGGGGCGGCCGGATATGGCTACACCTTC